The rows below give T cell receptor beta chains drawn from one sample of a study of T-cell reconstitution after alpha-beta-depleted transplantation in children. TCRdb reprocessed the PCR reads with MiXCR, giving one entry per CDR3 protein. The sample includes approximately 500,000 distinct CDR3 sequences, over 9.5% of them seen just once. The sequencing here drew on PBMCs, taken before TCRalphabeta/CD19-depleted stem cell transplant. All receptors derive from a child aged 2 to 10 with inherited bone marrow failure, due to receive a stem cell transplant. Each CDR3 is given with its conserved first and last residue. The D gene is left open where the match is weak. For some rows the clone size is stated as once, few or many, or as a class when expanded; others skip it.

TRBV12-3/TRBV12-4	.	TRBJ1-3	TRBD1	TGTGCCAGCAGTTTAACTCCGGGACAGGGAAGCTCTGGAAACACCATATATTTT	CASSLTPGQGSSGNTIYF
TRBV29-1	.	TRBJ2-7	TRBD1	TGCAGCGTCTTAACCGACAGGGGCGCCTACGAGCAGTACTTC	CSVLTDRGAYEQYF
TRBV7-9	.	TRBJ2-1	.	TGTGCCAGCAGCTTAACGGGGGACCATGAGCAGTTCTTC	CASSLTGDHEQFF
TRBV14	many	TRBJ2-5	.	TGTGCCAGCAGCCCCTGGACTGGGAGCCAAGAGACCCAGTACTTC	CASSPWTGSQETQYF
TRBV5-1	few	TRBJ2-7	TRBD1	TGCGCCAGCAGCTTGGTAACAGGGGGGATTTCCTACGAGCAGTACTTC	CASSLVTGGISYEQYF
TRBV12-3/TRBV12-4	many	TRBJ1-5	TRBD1	TGTGCCAGCAGCGTTCGACAGGGCGGGAGGCAGCCCCAGCATTTT	CASSVRQGGRQPQHF
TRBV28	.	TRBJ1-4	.	TGTGCCAGCACTCCCCGAGGGACTACGGGGGCCGGGAAACTGTTTTTT	CASTPRGTTGAGKLFF
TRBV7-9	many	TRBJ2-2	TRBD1	TGTGCCAGCAGCCTCCCAGGGGGTCCTAACACCGGGGAGCTGTTTTTT	CASSLPGGPNTGELFF
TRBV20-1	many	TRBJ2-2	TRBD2	TGCAGTGCTAGGCCAGCGGGGTCGCGGACCGGGGAGCTGTTTTTT	CSARPAGSRTGELFF
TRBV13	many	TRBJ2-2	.	TGTGCCAGCAGCTTGTCGGAGGTTCACACCGGGGAGCTGTTTTTT	CASSLSEVHTGELFF
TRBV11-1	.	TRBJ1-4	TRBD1	TGTGCCAGCAGCGGGGGACAGGGTACTAATGAAAAACTGTTTTTT	CASSGGQGTNEKLFF
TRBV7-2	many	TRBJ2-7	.	TGTGCCAGCACCAAACTGGGACCGGGCGAGCAGTACTTC	CASTKLGPGEQYF
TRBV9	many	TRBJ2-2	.	TGTGCCAGCAGCGTAGTAGCACAGCTGACGGGGGAGCTGTTTTTT	CASSVVAQLTGELFF
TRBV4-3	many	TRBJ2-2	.	TGCGCCAGCAGCCGGGGAAGGGGGAGGGACACCGGGGAGCTGTTTTTT	CASSRGRGRDTGELFF
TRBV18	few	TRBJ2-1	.	TGTGCCAGCTCACCATTACCCAGCTCCTACAATGAGCAGTTCTTC	CASSPLPSSYNEQFF
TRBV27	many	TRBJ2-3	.	TGTGCCAGCGGCCCGACTACCACCACAGATACGCAGTATTTT	CASGPTTTTDTQYF
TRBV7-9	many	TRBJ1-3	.	TGTGCCAGCAGCTTATCGGGCACTCATCCTAGTTTT	CASSLSGTHPSF
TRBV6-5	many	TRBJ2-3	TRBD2	TGTGCCAGCAGCATCTCACTAGCGGGAGCAGGAGATACGCAGTATTTT	CASSISLAGAGDTQYF
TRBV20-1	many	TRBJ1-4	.	TGCAGTGCCCCAACCGGGGGGGCTTCTTCTAATGAAAAACTGTTTTTT	CSAPTGGASSNEKLFF
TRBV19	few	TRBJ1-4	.	TGTGCCAGCGCAGTCCGGGATACAACTAATGAAAAACTGTTTTTT	CASAVRDTTNEKLFF
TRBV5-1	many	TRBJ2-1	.	TGCGCCAGCAGCTCCAATTTACAGGGCGGTGAGCAGTTCTTC	CASSSNLQGGEQFF
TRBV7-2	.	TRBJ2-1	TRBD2	TGTGCCAGCAGCTTAGCGTTATGGCTAGCGGGAGTTTCTAGCTCCTACAATGAGCAGTTCTTC	CASSLALWLAGVSSSYNEQFF
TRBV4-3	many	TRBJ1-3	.	TGCGCCAGCAGCCAAGTAATGCCCGACTCCTCACGTGGGGCGTCCACCATATATTTT	CASSQVMPDSSRGASTIYF
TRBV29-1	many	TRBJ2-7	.	TGCAGCGTTGTTGACAGGAGAAACTCCTACGAGCAGTACTTC	CSVVDRRNSYEQYF